The 21 T cell receptor beta chains below come from one sample, sequenced in a study of T cell changes during pregnancy in multiple sclerosis. The protocol was immunoSEQ multiplex PCR, while the TCRdb copy is restricted to in-frame clones and leaves out a portion. In the table there are approximately 52,000 clones, around 92% of which are singletons. The sample consisted of CD4+ T cells from peripheral blood mononuclear cells, taken in the third trimester of pregnancy. The receptors come from a female donor with multiple sclerosis, enrolled in a pregnancy study.

This chain links TRBV29-1 with TRBJ1-2; D gene unclear. The CDR3 runs to 11 residues. Trimming took off 3 bases at V and 4 bases at J, with 6 bases between the two ends. Germline CDR1 SQVTM, CDR2 ANQGSEA. CDR3 in amino acids: CSVDTRYGYTF. The CDR3 region has the DNA TGCAGCGTTGATACTCGCTATGGCTACACCTTC.

This clone was detected a few times. The chain joins TRBV21-1 to TRBJ1-6. TRBV21-1 is listed as a pseudogene. CDR3 length equals 16 residues. In DNA, the CDR3 is TGTGCCAGCAGCAAATGGGAGGGGAAGCATAATTCACCCCTCCACTTT. It is translated as CASSKWEGKHNSPLHF.

This clone has only a few counts. The chain recombines TRBV5-1 with TRBJ1-6; D remains unclear. Trimming stripped 4 bases from V and 10 bases from J, with 18 bases between. Germline CDR1 is SGHRS and CDR2 is YFSETQ. The CDR3 has 15 residues. CDR3: CASSRVSVRESPLHF. In DNA form, the CDR3 reads TGCGCCAGCAGCCGGGTCTCAGTACGGGAATCACCCCTCCACTTT.

This chain joins TRBV7-3 and TRBJ2-3; perhaps TRBD1 as D (6 bases). The CDR3 runs 14 residues. V was clipped by 4 bases and J by 0 bases, with 8 bases between them. Germline V lookup: CDR1 SGHTA, CDR2 FQGTGA. The CDR3 DNA follows: TGTGCCAGCAGCTCGGGACACAGCACAGATACGCAGTATTTT. Encoded protein: CASSSGHSTDTQYF.

The chain joins TRBV18 to TRBJ1-2; no clear D. There are 13 residues in the CDR3. The V gene's germline CDR1 is KGHSH and CDR2 LQKENI. V was shortened by 0 bases and J by 4 bases, with 6 bases between the two germline ends. CDR3 DNA: TGTGCCAGCTCACCACCCAGTCTCTATGGCTACACCTTC. The encoded protein is CASSPPSLYGYTF.

V usage is TRBV7-2 and J usage is TRBJ1-2, with unresolved D. Germline CDR1 is SGHTA and CDR2 is FQGNSA. This CDR3 is built from 13 residues. The V end lost 2 bases, the J end lost 8 bases, and 12 bases lay between the germline ends. CDR3 bases: TGTGCCAGCAGCTTACCAGGTCTAAGCGGCTACACCTTC. This encodes CASSLPGLSGYTF. Together with reference TRBV7-2 and TRBJ1-2, the CDR3 gives the full variable domain: GAGVSQSPSNKVTEKGKDVELRCDPISGHTALYWYRQSLGQGLEFLIYFQGNSAPDKSGLPSDRFSAERTGGSVSTLTIQRTQQEDSAVYLCASSLPGLSGYTFGSGTRLTVV.

The chain recombines TRBV27 with TRBJ1-6, with D unclear. V gave up 7 bases and J gave up 4 bases, with 5 bases separating them. Per germline, CDR1 MNHEY and CDR2 SMNVEV (reference sequence). The CDR3 spans 12 residues. In DNA form, the CDR3 reads TGTGCCAGCACGGGGTATAATTCACCCCTCCACTTT. Translated: CASTGYNSPLHF.

The chain employs TRBV9 and TRBJ1-2; TRBD1 aligns across 8 bases. Germline-derived CDR1 and CDR2 are SGDLS and YYNGEE. The CDR3 has 17 amino acids. With 0 bases clipped from V and 2 bases from J, the junction kept 9 bases outside the gene matches. The CDR3 region has the DNA TGTGCCAGCAGCGTAGCGGCGCGACAGGGGATCAACTATGGCTACACCTTC. Protein product: CASSVAARQGINYGYTF.

The V gene is TRBV5-8, the J gene TRBJ2-1; weak D call: TRBD1 (5 bases). Trimming removed 4 bases from V and 2 bases from J, with 16 bases in between. The germline V gene encodes CDR1 SGHTS and CDR2 YDEGEE. This CDR3 spans 16 amino acids. The CDR3, as DNA: TGTGCCAGCAGCGCCTGGACAACTTCCCCCTACAATGAGCAGTTCTTC. This gives the protein CASSAWTTSPYNEQFF.

This chain links TRBV7-2 with TRBJ1-1, with 7 nucleotides matching TRBD1. Looked up from germline, CDR1 is SGHTA and CDR2 is FQGNSA. This CDR3 region has 14 residues. The V and J ends lost 9 bases and 1 base, in that order; junction bases with no gene match: 8. The CDR3 sequence is CASRVTGKNTEAFF. The CDR3 nucleotides are TGTGCCAGTCGGGTGACAGGGAAGAACACTGAAGCTTTCTTT.

The V call is TRBV7-9, the J call TRBJ1-1; TRBD1 is a possible D gene (6 bases). CDR1 and CDR2 (germline): SEHNR, FQNEAQ (reference sequence). CDR3 length: 15 amino acids. V was pared by 7 bases and J by 5 bases, with 20 bases between. CDR3 DNA: TGTGCCAGCACCGAACGGGGGGCGCAAGGTACTGAAGCTTTCTTT. Protein sequence: CASTERGAQGTEAFF.

This clone turned up a few times. The DNA of the CDR3 is TGCGCCAGCAGCTTGGAAGCGGGAAAGAGCACAGATACGCAGTATTTT. This sequence encodes CASSLEAGKSTDTQYF. The chain joins TRBV5-1 to TRBJ2-3, with 7 nucleotides matching TRBD2. The CDR3 is 16 residues long. The V gene end was trimmed by 0 bases and the J gene end by 0 bases; junction bases not matched to a gene: 4. The V gene's germline CDR1 is SGHRS and CDR2 YFSETQ.

The rearrangement links TRBV7-2 to TRBJ1-1, with D unresolved. Germline CDR1 SGHTA, CDR2 FQGNSA. The CDR3 sequence is 14 residues long. Trimming removed 3 bases from V and 1 base from J, with 9 bases in between. The CDR3 here is CASSFQVGNTEAFF. The CDR3 DNA is TGTGCCAGCAGCTTCCAGGTGGGGAACACTGAAGCTTTCTTT.

The chain carries TRBV14 and TRBJ1-1; D is unclear. CDR3 size: 16 residues. V was clipped by 3 bases and J by 4 bases, with 18 bases between them. Per germline, CDR1 SGHDN and CDR2 FVKESK. This chain's CDR3 is CASSHPRSTDPTEAFF. In DNA form, the CDR3 reads TGTGCCAGCAGCCACCCACGCTCGACTGACCCCACTGAAGCTTTCTTT.

This clone was counted a few times. The chain recombines TRBV7-8 with TRBJ2-7; the D gene is possibly TRBD1 (6 bases). Trimming pared 6 bases from V and 4 bases from J, leaving 10 bases between. This CDR3 contains 12 residues. Germline values: CDR1 SGHVS, CDR2 FQNEAQ. CDR3 sequence (DNA): TGTGCCAGCAGGGGGGCTGGGTACGAGCAGTACTTC. This gives the protein CASRGAGYEQYF.

This clone was counted a single time. CDR3 sequence reads: CASTGISTTTEAFF. For the CDR3, the DNA is TGTGCCAGCACGGGGATCAGCACCACTACTGAAGCTTTCTTT. The gene calls are TRBV6-1 and TRBJ1-1; no clear D. The CDR3 spans 14 residues. Trimming removed 7 bases from V and 5 bases from J, with 17 bases in between. In germline, CDR1 is MNHNS, CDR2 SASEGT.

The chain links TRBV19 to TRBJ1-4, with a tentative D call TRBD1 (6 bases). This CDR3 has 15 residues. Germline V CDR1 and CDR2: LNHDA, SQIVND (reference sequence). V shed 6 bases and J shed 4 bases, with 15 bases lying between them. This CDR3 is CASSQRTALNEKLFF. As DNA, the CDR3 is TGTGCCAGTAGCCAAAGGACAGCTCTTAATGAAAAACTGTTTTTT. The whole variable domain, remainder taken from reference TRBV19 and TRBJ1-4, is DGGITQSPKYLFRKEGQNVTLSCEQNLNHDAMYWYRQDPGQGLRLIYYSQIVNDFQKGDIAEGYSVSREKKESFPLTVTSAQKNPTAFYLCASSQRTALNEKLFFGSGTQLSVL.

This clone turned up a few times. The chain is built from TRBV5-6 and TRBJ2-2, with D perhaps matching TRBD1 (6 bases). The V gene lost 4 bases and the J gene lost 6 bases, with 10 bases spanning the gap. Germline-derived CDR1 and CDR2 are SGHDT and YYEEEE. The CDR3 is made up of 13 amino acids. DNA for the CDR3: TGTGCCAGCAGCCGCAGGGGTGCCGGGGAGCTGTTTTTT. It yields the protein CASSRRGAGELFF.

The chain combines TRBV19 with TRBJ2-7, with D perhaps matching TRBD1 (6 bases). The CDR3 loop spans 13 amino acids. Germline V lookup: CDR1 LNHDA, CDR2 SQIVND (reference sequence). V was shortened by 5 bases and J by 8 bases, with 16 bases between the two germline ends. CDR3 nucleotide sequence: TGTGCCAGTAGTGCTCCGACAGGCCTTCAGCAGTACTTC. Residues: CASSAPTGLQQYF.

This CDR3 is CASGGQLSYNEQFF. The CDR3 DNA is TGTGCCTCCGGAGGGCAGCTATCCTACAATGAGCAGTTCTTC. This chain connects TRBV30 to TRBJ2-1, with TRBD2 as a possible D gene (6 bases). Trimming took off 7 bases at V and 1 base at J, with 14 bases between the two ends. The CDR3 totals 14 residues. Germline values: CDR1 GTSNPN, CDR2 SVGIG (reference sequence). Complete variable domain (other parts from reference TRBV30 and TRBJ2-1): SQTIHQWPATLVQPVGSPLSLECTVEGTSNPNLYWYRQAAGRGLQLLFYSVGIGQISSEVPQNLSASRPQDRQFILSSKKLLLSDSGFYLCASGGQLSYNEQFFGPGTRLTVL.

V gene TRBV9 combines with J gene TRBJ2-3, with 9 bases aligning to TRBD2. Trimming removed 2 bases from V and 4 bases from J; junction bases left unmatched: 5. Germline V gives CDR1 SGDLS, CDR2 YYNGEE. This CDR3 has 15 residues. For the CDR3, the DNA is TGTGCCAGCAGCGTTAGCGGGAGAGGGGCAGATACGCAGTATTTT. It encodes CASSVSGRGADTQYF.